This section outlines one T cell receptor beta chain sequence together with its context. This entry comes from a study of CD39 and CD103 CD8 tumor-infiltrating T cells. The table came from immunoSEQ multiplex PCR; TCRdb's copy has only in-frame clones and leaves some out. The sample contains 1,200 or so clones, about four fifths of which appear only once. The sequenced sample was CD8+ T cells sorted from blood. The subset is: total memory CD8 T cells (CD45RA-CCR7+/-) from blood or uninvolved lymph node. The TCR was taken from a human donor with head and neck squamous cell carcinoma.

The CDR3 is CASSLSPDTDTQYF. In nucleotides, the CDR3 is TGTGCCAGCAGTTTATCCCCAGACACAGATACGCAGTATTTT. This chain joins TRBV27 and TRBJ2-3, with no clear D. Germline CDR1 reads MNHEY; CDR2 reads SMNVEV (reference sequence). Trimming removed 0 bases at V and 2 bases at J, with 6 bases between. CDR3 size: 14 residues.